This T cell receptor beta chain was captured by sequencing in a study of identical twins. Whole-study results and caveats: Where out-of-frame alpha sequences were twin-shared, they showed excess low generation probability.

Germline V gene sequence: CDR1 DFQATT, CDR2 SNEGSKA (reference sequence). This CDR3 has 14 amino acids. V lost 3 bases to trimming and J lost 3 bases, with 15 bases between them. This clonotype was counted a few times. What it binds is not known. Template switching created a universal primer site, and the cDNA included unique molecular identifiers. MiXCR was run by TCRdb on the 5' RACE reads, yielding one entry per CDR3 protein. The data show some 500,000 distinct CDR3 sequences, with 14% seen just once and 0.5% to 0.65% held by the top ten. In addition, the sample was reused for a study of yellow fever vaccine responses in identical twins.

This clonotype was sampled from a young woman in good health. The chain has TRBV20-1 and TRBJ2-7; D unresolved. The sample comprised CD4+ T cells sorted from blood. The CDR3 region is CSASLLALGYEQYF. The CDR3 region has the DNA TGCAGTGCTAGTCTTTTGGCCCTCGGCTACGAGCAGTACTTC.